Below are 14 T cell receptor beta chains sequenced from a single sample in a study of blood T cell repertoires in COVID-19. The assay was immunoSEQ multiplex PCR, and TCRdb's table has in-frame clones only and misses some. The sample carries roughly 30,000 clones, approximately 93% recorded once. Source material: peripheral blood. The source is a man in his fifties or sixties with acute or convalescent COVID-19.

V and J are TRBV6-5 and TRBJ2-1; 11 bases agree with TRBD2. Germline V gives CDR1 MNHEY, CDR2 SVGAGI. The CDR3 runs to 15 residues. V lost 0 bases and J lost 5; bases outside the gene matches: 0. CDR3 DNA sequence: TGTGCCAGCAGTTACTCTAGCGGGAGGGACAATGAGCAGTTCTTC. Amino acid sequence: CASSYSSGRDNEQFF.

The rearrangement uses TRBV6-6 and TRBJ2-6; 8 nucleotides align to TRBD1. The V and J ends lost 6 bases and 2 bases, in that order; junction bases with no gene match: 18. Germline V gives CDR1 MNHNY, CDR2 SVGAGI (reference sequence). The CDR3 consists of 20 residues. The CDR3 is CASSLIEAGRGLTGANVLTF. The CDR3 DNA reads TGTGCCAGCAGCCTGATTGAAGCGGGCAGGGGGCTGACTGGGGCCAACGTCCTGACTTTC.

J is TRBJ1-2 and V is TRBV5-1, with 9 bases matching TRBD1. Germline values: CDR1 SGHRS, CDR2 YFSETQ. J gave up 8 bases and V 3 bases, and 8 bases lay outside the gene matches. The CDR3 spans 14 residues. The CDR3 reads CASSSGQGRQGYTF. The CDR3 DNA is TGCGCCAGCAGCTCCGGACAGGGGAGGCAAGGCTACACCTTC. The whole variable domain, remainder taken from reference TRBV5-1 and TRBJ1-2, is KAGVTQTPRYLIKTRGQQVTLSCSPISGHRSVSWYQQTPGQGLQFLFEYFSETQRNKGNFPGRFSGRQFSNSRSEMNVSTLELGDSALYLCASSSGQGRQGYTFGSGTRLTVV.

The chain uses TRBV5-6 and TRBJ1-4; a possible D gene is TRBD1 (5 bases). The V end was cut by 0 bases, the J end by 1 base, with 16 bases between. CDR1 and CDR2 from the germline V gene are SGHDT and YYEEEE. The CDR3 loop spans 18 amino acids. CDR3: CASSLALRRGGTNEKLFF. The CDR3 nucleotides read TGTGCCAGCAGCTTGGCCCTTAGACGGGGGGGAACTAATGAAAAACTGTTTTTT.

This chain joins TRBV29-1 and TRBJ1-1; weak D call: TRBD1 (5 bases). Germline CDR1 SQVTM, CDR2 ANQGSEA. Trimming pared 5 bases from V and 0 bases from J, leaving 7 bases between. The CDR3 has 12 residues. CDR3 DNA: TGCAGCGTTTCAGGGCTGAACACTGAAGCTTTCTTT. This translates into CSVSGLNTEAFF. Using reference TRBV29-1 and TRBJ1-1 for the parts outside the CDR3, the full variable domain is SAVISQKPSRDICQRGTSLTIQCQVDSQVTMMFWYRQQPGQSLTLIATANQGSEATYESGFVIDKFPISRPNLTFSTLTVSNMSPEDSSIYLCSVSGLNTEAFFGQGTRLTVV.

The chain recombines TRBV14 with TRBJ1-2; 10 positions agree with TRBD1. Trimming at V came to 3 bases and at J to 5 bases, leaving 6 bases not matched to a gene. This CDR3 is 15 amino acids long. Germline values: CDR1 SGHDN, CDR2 FVKESK. The CDR3, as DNA: TGTGCCAGCAGCCACATGACAGGGGGCGAATATGGCTACACCTTC. Translating gives CASSHMTGGEYGYTF.

This clone appeared a single time. V is TRBV18 and J is TRBJ1-2, with D unresolved. Trimming shortened V by 6 bases and J by 4 bases, and 15 bases separated the two germline ends. Germline CDR1 reads KGHSH; CDR2 reads LQKENI. This CDR3 contains 14 residues. The CDR3 nucleotides are TGTGCCAGCTCCAACCCTCGGAGTGGCTATGGCTACACCTTC. The encoded protein is CASSNPRSGYGYTF.

V usage is TRBV30 and J usage is TRBJ1-2, with TRBD1 matching 9 bases. The germline gives CDR1 GTSNPN, CDR2 SVGIG (reference sequence). The J segment lost 4 bases and the V segment lost 5 bases, leaving 8 bases of the junction unmatched. The CDR3 loop spans 14 amino acids. CDR3 sequence (DNA): TGTGCCTGGGAGACCACAGGGGGCTTCTATGGCTACACCTTC. This gives the protein CAWETTGGFYGYTF.

In nucleotides, the CDR3 is TGTGCCAGCAGCCCTCTGGCGGGAGCAATCGGGGAGCTGTTTTTT. This encodes CASSPLAGAIGELFF. The chain employs TRBV7-2 and TRBJ2-2, with TRBD2 identical over 7 bases. The CDR3 is made up of 15 amino acids. Germline trimming cut 5 bases from V and 7 bases from J; bases unmatched to any gene: 10. Germline CDR1 SGHTA, CDR2 FQGNSA.

The CDR3 DNA reads TGCGCCAGCAGCCAAGATACCCGAGGCGCTCAGCCCCAGCATTTT. It translates to CASSQDTRGAQPQHF. The chain employs TRBV4-3 and TRBJ1-5, with D unresolved. Germline V gene sequence: CDR1 LGHNA, CDR2 YSLEER. Trimming left V 0 bases short and J 6 bases short, with 12 bases between. This CDR3 spans 15 amino acids.

This clone is a singleton in its sample. The rearrangement links TRBV30 to TRBJ2-2; TRBD2 is a possible D gene (6 bases). The CDR3 is 14 residues long. V was clipped by 1 base and J by 1 base, with 7 bases between them. Germline V gives CDR1 GTSNPN, CDR2 SVGIG (reference sequence). CDR3 residues: CAWSGGLNTGELFF. DNA for the CDR3: TGTGCCTGGAGTGGGGGACTGAACACCGGGGAGCTGTTTTTT. The full variable domain, with the rest looked up from reference TRBV30 and TRBJ2-2, is SQTIHQWPATLVQPVGSPLSLECTVEGTSNPNLYWYRQAAGRGLQLLFYSVGIGQISSEVPQNLSASRPQDRQFILSSKKLLLSDSGFYLCAWSGGLNTGELFFGEGSRLTVL.

This clone was picked up a small number of times. The chain employs TRBV6-2 or TRBV6-3 and TRBJ2-6; unclear D gene. In germline, CDR1 is MNHEY, CDR2 SVGEGT. The length of the CDR3 is 17 residues. V gave up 7 bases and J gave up 2 bases, with 18 bases separating them. CDR3 sequence: CASTPRPYTAGANVLTF. CDR3 bases: TGTGCCAGCACCCCCCGCCCTTATACAGCTGGGGCCAACGTCCTGACTTTC.

The V and J genes are TRBV7-9 and TRBJ2-3; 8 positions agree with TRBD2. Trimming at V came to 4 bases and at J to 3 bases, leaving 15 bases not matched to a gene. In germline, CDR1 is SEHNR, CDR2 FQNEAQ (reference sequence). The CDR3 sequence is 18 residues long. CDR3 coding DNA: TGTGCCAGCAGCTCGGAAGCGCCGGGACTAGTTAGAACAGATACGCAGTATTTT. This codes for CASSSEAPGLVRTDTQYF.

The genes are TRBV7-3 and TRBJ2-1; 10 nucleotides line up with TRBD2. The V gene end was trimmed by 2 bases and the J gene end by 3 bases; junction bases not matched to a gene: 1. The CDR3 runs to 15 residues. The germline gives CDR1 SGHTA, CDR2 FQGTGA. The CDR3 region has the DNA TGTGCCAGCAGCTTACTAGCGGGGGACTACAATGAGCAGTTCTTC. This sequence encodes CASSLLAGDYNEQFF.